The source of this T cell receptor beta chain is a study of blood T cell repertoires in COVID-19. At the level of the study: Donors in the United States, Italy and Spain gave samples during acute or convalescent COVID-19. T cells, B-cell-depleted T cells, or PBMCs provided the cDNA or gDNA that served as material.

Original analysis: Amplification of reference gene primers was used by the study to estimate nucleated cell counts. The table came from immunoSEQ multiplex PCR; TCRdb's copy has only in-frame clones and leaves some out. The V and J calls and clone size are taken from that table; D and trimming were inferred from the DNA. This table has about 55,000 clones, approximately 78% appearing once. Trimming removed 5 bases from V and 6 bases from J, with 16 bases in between. CDR3 length: 15 residues. Germline V gives CDR1 SGHTA, CDR2 FQGNSA. The sequence was obtained from a human donor in a cohort sampled during active or convalescent COVID-19. The specimen sequenced was peripheral blood. The chain links TRBV7-2 to TRBJ2-2; D ambiguous. CDR3 residues: CASSQLGARAGELFF. The CDR3 bases are TGTGCCAGCAGCCAGCTCGGTGCCCGGGCCGGGGAGCTGTTTTTT.